The 2 T cell receptor beta chains presented below share a single source sample, sequenced in a study of blood T cells in healthy people across ages. Using a J-beta primer mix together with a sample-barcoded 5' primer, a second PCR was run for roughly 7 to 12 cycles. TCRdb reprocessed the 5' RACE reads with MiXCR, giving one entry per CDR3 protein. This table has just under 900,000 distinct CDR3 sequences, 29% appearing once. The sequenced material came from blood. Source of these receptors: a woman aged 80 or over in good health.

The chain uses TRBV20-1 and TRBJ2-5, with D possibly being TRBD1 (6 bases). CDR1 is DFQATT and CDR2 is SNEGSKA in the germline V gene (reference sequence). V was clipped by 0 bases and J by 11 bases, with 25 bases between them. CDR3 length: 16 residues. The CDR3 sequence: CSARDWSSGAGDEQYF. The CDR3, as DNA: TGCAGTGCTAGAGATTGGAGTTCAGGGGCTGGGGATGAGCAGTACTTC.

A note on this clonotype: A much bigger clone sits one base away, suggesting this may be a read error. The rearrangement links TRBV20-1 to TRBJ2-1; D not resolved. There are 11 residues in the CDR3. Germline CDR1 is DFQATT and CDR2 is SNEGSKA (reference sequence). This CDR3 is CRARVYNEQFF. The DNA of the CDR3 is TGCAGGGCTAGAGTCTACAATGAGCAGTTCTTC.